This record looks at one T cell receptor beta chain sequence and its context. The entry originates in a study of PD-L1 blockade in urothelial cancer. Study context: Patients' atezolizumab regimen, 1,200 mg intravenously every 3 weeks, began in the mid-2010s. Peripheral blood specimens exhibited a median yield of about 150,000 T cells.

Some clones are missing from TCRdb's copy, which holds only in-frame ones; the method was immunoSEQ multiplex PCR. Found here are some 84,000 clones, around 87% of them singletons; the top ten hold roughly 6.1%. Germline assignment: CDR1 MDHEN and CDR2 SYDVKM. The J segment lost 6 bases and the V segment lost 4 bases, leaving 5 bases of the junction unmatched. The CDR3 has 13 residues. This chain joins TRBV28 and TRBJ2-7; TRBD2 agrees at 8 bases. This receptor was identified in a woman in her 70s with urothelial cancer. The input for sequencing was PBMCs, taken around atezolizumab (anti-PD-L1) treatment. The CDR3 coding sequence is TGTGCCAGCAGTTCCGGGAGGGGCCGCGAGCAGTACTTC. Translated: CASSSGRGREQYF.